Listed below are T cell receptor beta chains from one sample, sequenced in a study of PD-1 blockade in classical Hodgkin lymphoma. Method: immunoSEQ multiplex PCR; TCRdb's copy keeps in-frame clones and lacks some. The sample records some 50,000 clones, about 75% being singletons. Sequencing used peripheral blood mononuclear cells (PBMCs), obtained before the fourth cycle of nivolumab. Source of these receptors: a human donor with classical Hodgkin lymphoma. CDR3s leave out the opening cysteine and the closing phenylalanine or tryptophan. Each record gives: V gene, D gene, clone size, CDR3 protein. D genes are given only for firm matches. Not all rows give a size; the values are once, few, many and, for expanded clones, a class.

v_call: TRBV7-6; d_call: NA; clone_size: NA; cdr3_aa: ASSSGNTIY
v_call: TRBV7-9; d_call: NA; clone_size: NA; cdr3_aa: ASSRGKPTHEQF
v_call: TRBV18; d_call: NA; clone_size: NA; cdr3_aa: ASSRGLTSYEQY
v_call: TRBV5-6; d_call: NA; clone_size: NA; cdr3_aa: ASSRRSKGNQPQH
v_call: TRBV18; d_call: TRBD1; clone_size: large; cdr3_aa: ASSPGTGTYGYT
v_call: TRBV4-2; d_call: TRBD2; clone_size: NA; cdr3_aa: ASSQDGGLATDTQY
v_call: TRBV20-1; d_call: NA; clone_size: NA; cdr3_aa: SARSFDTQY
v_call: TRBV5-6; d_call: NA; clone_size: NA; cdr3_aa: ASSLLSGVPGNTIY
v_call: TRBV19; d_call: NA; clone_size: NA; cdr3_aa: ASSITGTNYEQY
v_call: TRBV6-1; d_call: TRBD1; clone_size: once; cdr3_aa: ASRKTGGPYEQY
v_call: TRBV19; d_call: NA; clone_size: NA; cdr3_aa: ATQGYYEQY
v_call: TRBV28; d_call: NA; clone_size: once; cdr3_aa: ASSNRESGTDTQY
v_call: TRBV5-8; d_call: NA; clone_size: NA; cdr3_aa: ASSFHPLAGELF
v_call: TRBV5-6; d_call: NA; clone_size: NA; cdr3_aa: ASSLGSGDPQH
v_call: TRBV10-3; d_call: NA; clone_size: NA; cdr3_aa: AISKQGMDTEAF
v_call: TRBV28; d_call: NA; clone_size: NA; cdr3_aa: ASSIDLSYNEQF
v_call: TRBV2; d_call: NA; clone_size: once; cdr3_aa: ASSTLKTLGTTNQPQH
v_call: TRBV9; d_call: NA; clone_size: NA; cdr3_aa: ASSVEVGASYEQY
v_call: TRBV7-9; d_call: NA; clone_size: NA; cdr3_aa: ASSLGRQLNTGELF
v_call: TRBV27; d_call: NA; clone_size: NA; cdr3_aa: ASSLGYEQF
v_call: TRBV7-2; d_call: TRBD2; clone_size: NA; cdr3_aa: ASSSSGLAGTQY
v_call: TRBV28; d_call: NA; clone_size: NA; cdr3_aa: ASSSRASNQPQH
v_call: TRBV7-8; d_call: NA; clone_size: NA; cdr3_aa: ASRFAGVTEAF
v_call: TRBV5-1; d_call: NA; clone_size: NA; cdr3_aa: ASSSREYDNEQF
v_call: TRBV10-3; d_call: TRBD2; clone_size: NA; cdr3_aa: AIGNLAGENNEQF
v_call: TRBV6-6; d_call: TRBD2; clone_size: NA; cdr3_aa: ASSLGLAGAYEQY
v_call: TRBV19; d_call: NA; clone_size: NA; cdr3_aa: ASTGINQPQH
v_call: TRBV29-1; d_call: NA; clone_size: NA; cdr3_aa: SVEDFQGAKNIQY
v_call: TRBV7-3; d_call: NA; clone_size: NA; cdr3_aa: ASSGSTNMNTEAF
v_call: TRBV7-6; d_call: NA; clone_size: NA; cdr3_aa: ASSLGGGNEQF
v_call: TRBV28; d_call: TRBD1; clone_size: NA; cdr3_aa: ASSSLAAGGTGELF
v_call: TRBV13; d_call: NA; clone_size: NA; cdr3_aa: ASSLVGRETQY
v_call: TRBV6-5; d_call: NA; clone_size: NA; cdr3_aa: ASSYSMVKRTEAF
v_call: TRBV6-6; d_call: NA; clone_size: NA; cdr3_aa: ASSYGSGGTEAF
v_call: TRBV6-1; d_call: NA; clone_size: NA; cdr3_aa: ASSADRVYEQY
v_call: TRBV28; d_call: NA; clone_size: NA; cdr3_aa: ASSLWEGDTEAF
v_call: TRBV5-6; d_call: NA; clone_size: NA; cdr3_aa: ASSLGPLDSSYEQY
v_call: TRBV9; d_call: TRBD1; clone_size: NA; cdr3_aa: ASSPRTGANYGYT
v_call: TRBV5-4; d_call: NA; clone_size: NA; cdr3_aa: ASSGGTPGTDTQY
v_call: TRBV27; d_call: TRBD1; clone_size: NA; cdr3_aa: ASSLRDSYEQY
v_call: TRBV28; d_call: TRBD1; clone_size: NA; cdr3_aa: ASRFGTASYEQY
v_call: TRBV5-6; d_call: NA; clone_size: once; cdr3_aa: ASSIGGNEQF
v_call: TRBV6-5; d_call: NA; clone_size: NA; cdr3_aa: ASSYAGAGDTQY
v_call: TRBV6-1; d_call: TRBD2; clone_size: NA; cdr3_aa: ASSAGGTSGSPISYEQY
v_call: TRBV9; d_call: TRBD1; clone_size: NA; cdr3_aa: ASSASSGQGAYEQY
v_call: TRBV4-1; d_call: NA; clone_size: NA; cdr3_aa: ASSQGHEQY
v_call: TRBV6-1; d_call: NA; clone_size: NA; cdr3_aa: ASSEALTTLYGYT
v_call: TRBV29-1; d_call: NA; clone_size: NA; cdr3_aa: SVGGPYEQY
v_call: TRBV28; d_call: NA; clone_size: NA; cdr3_aa: ASSGVAYYGYT
v_call: TRBV6-5; d_call: TRBD2; clone_size: NA; cdr3_aa: ASRRSGLAFNEQF
v_call: TRBV2; d_call: TRBD1; clone_size: NA; cdr3_aa: ASSGGPPGQGAIGYNEQF
v_call: TRBV9; d_call: TRBD2; clone_size: NA; cdr3_aa: ASSVGSGGRGLDEQF
v_call: TRBV6-1; d_call: NA; clone_size: NA; cdr3_aa: ASSYDGTYDGYT
v_call: TRBV27; d_call: TRBD2; clone_size: few; cdr3_aa: ASSPSLAGVGEQY
v_call: TRBV6-1; d_call: NA; clone_size: NA; cdr3_aa: ASITQRGETQY
v_call: TRBV10-3; d_call: NA; clone_size: NA; cdr3_aa: AISEGRVTEAF